This TCR beta chain was recorded in a study of T cells in localized non-small cell lung cancer. TCRdb keeps only in-frame clones here, not all; method: immunoSEQ multiplex PCR. The data contain tens of thousands of clones, around 90% of them singletons. The junction had 12 bases not matched to a gene; V was cut back by 3 bases and J by 5 bases. Germline values: CDR1 MDHEN, CDR2 SYDVKM. The CDR3 is 17 residues long. The receptor's source is a man between 35 and 75 years old with stage I squamous cell lung carcinoma. This specimen was peripheral blood, taken before any cancer treatment. The chain joins TRBV28 to TRBJ1-2, with TRBD1 matching over 10 bases. The CDR3, as DNA: TGTGCCAGCAGTTTTCTAGGGGACAGGGGCCCCTCTTATGGCTACACCTTC. Its translation: CASSFLGDRGPSYGYTF.